This is a list of T cell receptor beta chains from one sample in a study of multiple sclerosis patients with progressive multifocal leukoencephalopathy. This table comes from immunoSEQ multiplex PCR, and its TCRdb copy is limited to in-frame clones, with some not included. The table has 25,000 to 30,000 clones, 90% seen once. Sequenced here: PBMCs, sampled from a patient treated with natalizumab. The receptors shown here come from a human donor with multiple sclerosis. Both conserved end residues are part of each CDR3. Each record gives: J gene, V gene, CDR3 protein.

j_call: TRBJ2-5
v_call: TRBV20-1
cdr3_aa: CSARYETQYF

j_call: TRBJ1-2
v_call: TRBV7-9
cdr3_aa: CASSSRDSYGYTF

j_call: TRBJ2-7
v_call: TRBV7-8
cdr3_aa: CASSPRGGQSYEQYF

j_call: TRBJ2-3
v_call: TRBV15
cdr3_aa: CATSRDSRAADTQYF

j_call: TRBJ2-1
v_call: TRBV6-4
cdr3_aa: CASSDEAGGYNEQFF

j_call: TRBJ2-3
v_call: TRBV5-6
cdr3_aa: CASSKMTLADSTDTQYF

j_call: TRBJ1-1
v_call: TRBV19
cdr3_aa: CASTKSSGFREAFF

j_call: TRBJ2-3
v_call: TRBV6-5
cdr3_aa: CASSADRGKTDTQYF

j_call: TRBJ1-4
v_call: TRBV10-3
cdr3_aa: CAIRGTTNEKLFF

j_call: TRBJ1-6
v_call: TRBV11-1
cdr3_aa: CASSANRGQDSPLHF

j_call: TRBJ2-1
v_call: TRBV15
cdr3_aa: CATSRGRGPRDEQFF

j_call: TRBJ2-5
v_call: TRBV7-9
cdr3_aa: CASSSTSGGAQQYF

j_call: TRBJ2-2
v_call: TRBV5-6
cdr3_aa: CASTGRWTGELFF

j_call: TRBJ1-6
v_call: TRBV7-2
cdr3_aa: CASSPRTVKNSPLHF

j_call: TRBJ1-1
v_call: TRBV5-1
cdr3_aa: CASTGSGMNTEAFF

j_call: TRBJ1-2
v_call: TRBV9
cdr3_aa: CASSVAGTGGGHYGYTF

j_call: TRBJ1-6
v_call: TRBV28
cdr3_aa: CASSLGQPSPLHF

j_call: TRBJ2-1
v_call: TRBV30
cdr3_aa: CAWSVLKGGYSYNEQFF

j_call: TRBJ2-7
v_call: TRBV10-3
cdr3_aa: CAISPRPGLGEQYF

j_call: TRBJ2-1
v_call: TRBV4-3
cdr3_aa: CASSPSGQVLAGPNNEQFF

j_call: TRBJ1-3
v_call: TRBV11-3
cdr3_aa: CASTLGGNTIYF

j_call: TRBJ1-1
v_call: TRBV5-1
cdr3_aa: CASSLEIGNTEAFF

j_call: TRBJ2-3
v_call: TRBV19
cdr3_aa: CASSGGAGADTQYF

j_call: TRBJ1-1
v_call: TRBV4-3
cdr3_aa: CASSQDRTGGTEAFF

j_call: TRBJ2-6
v_call: TRBV4-1
cdr3_aa: CASSQFQFGGLGGANVLTF

j_call: TRBJ2-1
v_call: TRBV2
cdr3_aa: CASSEFRLAGGYDEQFF

j_call: TRBJ1-4
v_call: TRBV6-1
cdr3_aa: CASSEKTGTGGEKLFF